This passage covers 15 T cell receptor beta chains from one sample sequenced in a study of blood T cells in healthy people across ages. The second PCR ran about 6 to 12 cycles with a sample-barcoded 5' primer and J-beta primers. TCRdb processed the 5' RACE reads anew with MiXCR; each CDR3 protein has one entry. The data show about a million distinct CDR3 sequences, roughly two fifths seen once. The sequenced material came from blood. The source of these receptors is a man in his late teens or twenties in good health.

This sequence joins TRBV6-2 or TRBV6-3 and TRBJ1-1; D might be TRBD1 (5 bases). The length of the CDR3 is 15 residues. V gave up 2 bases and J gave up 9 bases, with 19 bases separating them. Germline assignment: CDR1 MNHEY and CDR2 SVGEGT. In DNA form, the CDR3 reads TGTGCCAGCAGTTACCCTAGGACACATGCCCGGCAAGCTTTCTTT. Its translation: CASSYPRTHARQAFF.

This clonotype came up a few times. The CDR3 loop reads CAIPSGPRTEKLFF. CDR3 DNA sequence: TGTGCCATCCCCTCCGGCCCAAGGACTGAAAAACTGTTTTTT. This chain joins TRBV2 and TRBJ1-4; no firm D call. This CDR3 is 14 amino acids long. Trimming removed 10 bases from V and 7 bases from J, with 19 bases in between. CDR1 is SNHLY and CDR2 is FYNNEI in the germline V gene.

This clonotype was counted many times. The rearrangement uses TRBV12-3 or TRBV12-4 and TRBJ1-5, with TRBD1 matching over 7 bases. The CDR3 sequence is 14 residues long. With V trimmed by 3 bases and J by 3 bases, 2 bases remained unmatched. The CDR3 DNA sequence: TGTGCCAGCAGTTTGACAGGGTTCAATCAGCCCCAGCATTTT. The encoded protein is CASSLTGFNQPQHF.

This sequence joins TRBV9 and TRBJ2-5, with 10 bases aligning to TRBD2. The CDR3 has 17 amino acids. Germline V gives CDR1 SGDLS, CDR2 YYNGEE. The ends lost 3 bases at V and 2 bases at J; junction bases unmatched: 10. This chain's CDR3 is CASSETGTSVPQETQYF. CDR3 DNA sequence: TGTGCCAGCAGCGAGACCGGGACTAGCGTCCCTCAAGAGACCCAGTACTTC.

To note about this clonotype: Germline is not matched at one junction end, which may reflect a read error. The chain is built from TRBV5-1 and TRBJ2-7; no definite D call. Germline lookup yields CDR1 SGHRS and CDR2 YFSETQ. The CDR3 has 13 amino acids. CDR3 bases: TGCGTCAGCAGCTTGTTTGGGGTTTCCGAGCAGTACTTC. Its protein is CVSSLFGVSEQYF.

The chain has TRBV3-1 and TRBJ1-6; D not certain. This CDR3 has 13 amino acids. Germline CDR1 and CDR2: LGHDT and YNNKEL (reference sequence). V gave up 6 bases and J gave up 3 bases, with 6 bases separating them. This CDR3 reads CASRGDYNSPLHF. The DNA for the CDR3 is TGTGCCAGCAGAGGAGACTATAATTCACCCCTCCACTTT.

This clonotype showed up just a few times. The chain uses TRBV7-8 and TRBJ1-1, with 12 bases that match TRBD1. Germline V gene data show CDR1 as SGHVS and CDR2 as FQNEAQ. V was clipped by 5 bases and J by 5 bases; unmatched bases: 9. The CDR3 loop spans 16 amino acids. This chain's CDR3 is CASSAGTGGAGTEAFF. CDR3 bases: TGTGCCAGCAGCGCCGGGACAGGGGGCGCTGGGACTGAAGCTTTCTTT.

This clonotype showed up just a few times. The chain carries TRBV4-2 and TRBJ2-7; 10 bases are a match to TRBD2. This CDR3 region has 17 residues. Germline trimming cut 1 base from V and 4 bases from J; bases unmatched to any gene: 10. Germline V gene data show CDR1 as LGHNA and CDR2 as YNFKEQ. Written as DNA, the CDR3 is TGTGCCAGCAGCCAAGGGACTCGGCTAGCGGGAGTATACGAGCAGTACTTC. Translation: CASSQGTRLAGVYEQYF.

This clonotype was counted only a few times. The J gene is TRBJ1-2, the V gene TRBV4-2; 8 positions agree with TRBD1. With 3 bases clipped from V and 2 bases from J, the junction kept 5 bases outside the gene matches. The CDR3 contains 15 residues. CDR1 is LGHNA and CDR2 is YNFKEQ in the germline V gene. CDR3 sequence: CASSHPGQDNYGYTF. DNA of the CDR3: TGTGCCAGCAGCCACCCGGGACAGGACAACTATGGCTACACCTTC.

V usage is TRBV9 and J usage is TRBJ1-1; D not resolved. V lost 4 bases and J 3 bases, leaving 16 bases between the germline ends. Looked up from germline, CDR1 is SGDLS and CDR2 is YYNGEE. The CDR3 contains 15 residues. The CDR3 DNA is TGTGCCAGCAGCCCCGGTAGGGAACGGGACACTGAAGCTTTCTTT. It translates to CASSPGRERDTEAFF.

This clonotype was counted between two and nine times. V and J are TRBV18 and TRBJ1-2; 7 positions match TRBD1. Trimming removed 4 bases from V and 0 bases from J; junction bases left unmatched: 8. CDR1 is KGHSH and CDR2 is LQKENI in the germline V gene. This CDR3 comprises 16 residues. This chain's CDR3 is CASSRSTGEANYGYTF. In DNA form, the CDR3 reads TGTGCCAGCTCACGTTCTACAGGGGAAGCTAACTATGGCTACACCTTC. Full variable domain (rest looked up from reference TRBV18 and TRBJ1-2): NAGVMQNPRHLVRRRGQEARLRCSPMKGHSHVYWYRQLPEEGLKFMVYLQKENIIDESGMPKERFSAEFPKEGPSILRIQQVVRGDSAAYFCASSRSTGEANYGYTFGSGTRLTVV.

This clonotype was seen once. The CDR3 region has the DNA TGTGCCAGTAGTACCTCACCGACACGGGACAGAAGCCAGCCCCAGCATTTT. Protein: CASSTSPTRDRSQPQHF. The genes are TRBV19 and TRBJ1-5; TRBD1 matches at 7 bases. V lost 4 bases to trimming and J lost 7 bases; unmatched junction nucleotides: 16. This CDR3 is built from 17 residues. Per germline, CDR1 LNHDA and CDR2 SQIVND (reference sequence).

As DNA, the CDR3 is TGCAGCGTTGAGGACCAGGGTACGAACACTGAAGCTTTCTTT. Its translation: CSVEDQGTNTEAFF. V usage is TRBV29-1 and J usage is TRBJ1-1; D is possibly TRBD1 (5 bases). CDR3 length: 14 residues. CDR1 is SQVTM and CDR2 is ANQGSEA in the germline V gene. V was cut by 3 bases and J by 1 base, with 12 bases left in between.

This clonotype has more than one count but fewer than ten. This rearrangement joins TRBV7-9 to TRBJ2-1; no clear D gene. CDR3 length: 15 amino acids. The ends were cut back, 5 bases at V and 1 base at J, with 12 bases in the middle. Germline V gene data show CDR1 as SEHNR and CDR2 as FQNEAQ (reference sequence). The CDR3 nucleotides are TGTGCCAGCAGCCCCGCCGGCCGTTCCTACAATGAGCAGTTCTTC. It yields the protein CASSPAGRSYNEQFF.

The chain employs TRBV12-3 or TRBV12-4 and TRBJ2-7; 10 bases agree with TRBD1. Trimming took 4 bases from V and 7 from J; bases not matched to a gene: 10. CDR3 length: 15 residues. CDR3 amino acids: CASSSRDRGYGEQYF. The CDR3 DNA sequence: TGTGCCAGCAGTTCCCGGGACAGGGGTTATGGGGAGCAGTACTTC.